The clone carrying this T cell receptor beta chain was seen many times. Its target is not known. The length of the CDR3 is 12 residues. Deletions cut 8 bases from V and 0 bases from J, with 10 bases between. CDR1 and CDR2 from the germline V gene are GTSNPN and SVGIG (reference sequence). This sample stems from a study of T cells in Graves' hyperthyroidism and ophthalmopathy. Study summary: Peripheral blood draws took place at initial diagnosis, ahead of any treatment.

The study's findings and limits: Ophthalmopathy, as predicted by the model, came a median about six months after the prediction. Expanded thyroid clonotypes (above 0.001) were mostly also found in blood.

RNA transcripts gave rise to amplified TCR beta CDR3 regions. In the first-round RT-PCR of the TCR CDR3, the HTBI primer set was used. TCRdb called the multiplex PCR reads again in MiXCR, with one record for every CDR3 protein. The sample carries approximately 400,000 distinct CDR3 sequences, 15% recorded once. The chain joins TRBV30 to TRBJ1-1; possibly TRBD1 for D (6 bases). This sequence was found in a woman aged 25 to 39 with Graves' hyperthyroidism. Specimen: blood. The CDR3 nucleotides are TGTGCCGGGACAAACATGAACACTGAAGCTTTCTTT. Its translation is CAGTNMNTEAFF.